A selection of T cell receptor beta chains follows, all from one sample in a study of shared T cell receptors in the human thymus. Measured with immunoSEQ multiplex PCR; TCRdb has only the in-frame clones, and not every one. Of about 730,000 clones in the sample, approximately 83% are singletons; the top ten hold 0.0095% to 0.013%. This same sample was also taken into another study, of human thymus T cells.

The sequencing input was thymocytes. All receptors derive from a girl under three years old with a congenital heart defect. The CDR3 runs from the conserved cysteine through the conserved F or W. The order of the fields is V gene, D gene, J gene, CDR3 length, clone size, CDR3 protein, CDR3 DNA. The D gene is left open where the match is weak. The size of a clone is reported for some rows only, either as once, few or many, or as a class for expanded clones.

TRBV10-3	TRBD1	TRBJ1-2	16	NA	CAISRSGTALDYGYTF	TGTGCCATCAGTAGATCCGGGACAGCCCTTGACTATGGCTACACCTTC
TRBV18	NA	TRBJ1-5	16	NA	CASSPRRAGSNQPQHF	TGTGCCAGCTCACCAAGGCGAGCCGGGAGCAATCAGCCCCAGCATTTT
TRBV4-1	TRBD1	TRBJ1-1	16	NA	CASSQGGTGGSTEAFF	TGCGCCAGCAGCCAAGGAGGGACAGGGGGTAGCACTGAAGCTTTCTTT
TRBV7-2	TRBD1	TRBJ2-3	16	NA	CASRICTGAAADTQYF	TGTGCCAGCAGGATATGTACAGGGGCGGCGGCAGATACGCAGTATTTT
TRBV14	TRBD1	TRBJ1-2	16	NA	CASSRRVGQGAYGYTF	TGTGCCAGCAGCCGCCGCGTAGGACAGGGGGCCTATGGCTACACCTTC
TRBV7-9	NA	TRBJ1-2	13	NA	CASSQTWKGGYTF	TGTGCCAGCAGCCAGACGTGGAAGGGGGGCTACACCTTC
TRBV9	NA	TRBJ1-2	15	NA	CASSVEGGGWYGYTF	TGTGCCAGCAGCGTAGAAGGTGGGGGGTGGTATGGCTACACCTTC
TRBV6-1	NA	TRBJ1-1	13	NA	CAVFPGWPSEAFF	TGTGCAGTATTTCCGGGGTGGCCGTCTGAAGCTTTCTTT
TRBV7-6	TRBD1	TRBJ2-3	17	NA	CASSLARGQGEAGTQYF	TGTGCCAGCAGCTTAGCGCGGGGACAGGGGGAGGCAGGGACGCAGTATTTT
TRBV6-5	TRBD1	TRBJ1-1	15	once	CASSSPGTGATEAFF	TGTGCCAGCAGTTCCCCCGGGACAGGGGCCACTGAAGCTTTCTTT
TRBV7-3	TRBD1	TRBJ1-1	17	NA	CASSLGTAHLIDTEAFF	TGTGCCAGCAGCCTAGGGACAGCTCATCTAATAGACACTGAAGCTTTCTTT
TRBV2	TRBD1	TRBJ1-2	15	NA	CASSEEGQGGNGYTF	TGTGCCAGCAGTGAGGAGGGGCAGGGGGGTAATGGCTACACCTTC
TRBV7-9	NA	TRBJ1-2	13	once	CASSLKPGYGYTF	TGTGCCAGCAGCTTAAAGCCGGGCTATGGCTACACCTTC
TRBV28	NA	TRBJ2-7	15	NA	CASSDTTVRAYEQYF	TGTGCCAGCAGTGACACCACAGTGAGAGCCTACGAGCAGTACTTC
TRBV6-6	TRBD1	TRBJ1-1	12	NA	CASSNRGAEAFF	TGTGCCAGCAGTAACAGGGGCGCTGAAGCTTTCTTT
TRBV10-2	TRBD1	TRBJ2-7	12	few	CASMGQGNEQYF	TGCGCCAGCATGGGACAGGGAAACGAGCAGTACTTC
TRBV2	NA	TRBJ2-1	15	NA	CASKRLPASYNEQFF	TGTGCCAGCAAGAGACTCCCCGCCTCCTACAATGAGCAGTTCTTC
TRBV6-5	NA	TRBJ1-1	16	NA	CASSYGAQHRNTEAFF	TGTGCCAGCAGTTATGGGGCACAGCATCGAAACACTGAAGCTTTCTTT
TRBV5-4	NA	TRBJ2-3	14	NA	CASSTGSGTDTQYF	TGTGCCAGCAGCACGGGTTCGGGCACAGATACGCAGTATTTT
TRBV4-1	NA	TRBJ2-7	20	NA	CASSQEGPPRDRRRIYEQYF	TGCGCCAGCAGCCAAGAAGGCCCCCCCCGAGACAGGCGACGCATCTACGAGCAGTACTTC
TRBV6-1	NA	TRBJ2-5	15	NA	CATLGISLLEETQYF	TGTGCCACCCTCGGGATCAGTTTATTGGAAGAGACCCAGTACTTC
TRBV30	NA	TRBJ2-7	12	NA	CAWRAQGNEQYF	TGTGCCTGGAGGGCCCAGGGTAACGAGCAGTACTTC
TRBV18	NA	TRBJ2-3	17	NA	CASSPPVGRGRTDTQYF	TGTGCCAGCTCACCACCGGTGGGGCGGGGACGCACAGATACGCAGTATTTT
TRBV5-4	TRBD1	TRBJ1-6	20	NA	CASSTLYRGPPSSYNSPLHF	TGTGCCAGCAGCACCTTATACAGGGGGCCCCCGAGCTCCTATAATTCACCCCTCCACTTT
TRBV29-1	TRBD1	TRBJ1-1	13	NA	CSVVGTGVPEAFF	TGCAGCGTTGTTGGGACAGGGGTCCCTGAAGCTTTCTTT
TRBV15	NA	TRBJ1-6	13	NA	CATTRGYNSPLHF	TGTGCCACCACAAGGGGTTATAATTCACCCCTCCACTTT
TRBV28	TRBD1	TRBJ1-2	15	NA	CASNLSGTAIYGYTF	TGTGCCAGCAATCTCTCGGGGACAGCGATCTATGGCTACACCTTC
TRBV6-1	NA	TRBJ1-5	14	few	CASITRPRNQPQHF	TGTGCCAGCATAACTCGGCCGAGGAATCAGCCCCAGCATTTT
TRBV5-4	NA	TRBJ2-7	13	few	CASSLTSSYEQYF	TGTGCCAGCAGCTTGACTAGCTCCTACGAGCAGTACTTC
TRBV19	NA	TRBJ1-5	16	NA	CASSAYLTGSNQPQHF	TGTGCCAGTAGTGCCTACCTCACAGGGAGCAATCAGCCCCAGCATTTT
TRBV2	TRBD1	TRBJ1-1	12	NA	CASDRGDTEAFF	TGTGCTTCGGACAGGGGCGACACTGAAGCTTTCTTT
TRBV4-3	NA	TRBJ2-5	14	NA	CASSQDLTEETQYF	TGCGCCAGCAGCCAAGATCTGACAGAAGAGACCCAGTACTTC
TRBV5-1	TRBD1	TRBJ1-6	15	NA	CASSCRDRDNSPLHF	TGCGCCAGCAGCTGCCGGGACAGGGATAATTCACCCCTCCACTTT
TRBV6-5	NA	TRBJ1-2	14	NA	CASSHPPLVEGYTF	TGTGCCAGCAGTCACCCCCCGCTCGTTGAGGGCTACACCTTC
TRBV6-6	NA	TRBJ2-3	13	NA	CASSLTGTDTQYF	TGTGCCAGCAGTTTAACGGGGACAGATACGCAGTATTTT
TRBV28	NA	TRBJ2-1	16	NA	CASSLTLTDWKNEQFF	TGTGCCAGCAGCCTTACGCTCACCGACTGGAAAAATGAGCAGTTCTTC
TRBV6-6	NA	TRBJ2-7	15	NA	CATSNHRSSTYEQYF	TGTGCCACCTCAAACCACAGGTCCTCGACCTACGAGCAGTACTTC
TRBV6-1	NA	TRBJ2-7	15	NA	CASRDTGTPTYEQYF	TGTGCCAGCAGGGACACCGGGACACCAACCTACGAGCAGTACTTC
TRBV5-6	NA	TRBJ1-1	17	NA	CASSLRSYSKRATEAFF	TGTGCCAGCAGCTTACGCTCCTACTCAAAGAGAGCCACTGAAGCTTTCTTT
TRBV5-1	NA	TRBJ1-1	13	NA	CASSSQGSVEAFF	TGCGCCAGCAGCTCACAGGGATCGGTAGAAGCTTTCTTT
TRBV18	NA	TRBJ1-1	16	NA	CASSPGPGLMNTEAFF	TGTGCCAGCTCACCAGGTCCAGGTCTGATGAACACTGAAGCTTTCTTT
TRBV13	NA	TRBJ2-3	16	NA	CASSLLTPLMTDTQYF	TGTGCCAGCAGCTTACTGACTCCACTCATGACAGATACGCAGTATTTT
TRBV7-4	TRBD1	TRBJ1-1	18	NA	CASTQPTGQPILNTEAFF	TGTGCCAGCACCCAACCCACGGGACAGCCGATTTTGAACACTGAAGCTTTCTTT
TRBV28	NA	TRBJ1-2	19	NA	CASSLVPKRSGGGNYGYTF	TGTGCCAGCAGTTTAGTGCCCAAGAGGAGTGGGGGCGGTAACTATGGCTACACCTTC
TRBV14	TRBD1	TRBJ1-2	17	NA	CASSPSSRTGSGYGYTF	TGTGCCAGCAGCCCCTCCAGCCGGACAGGGTCAGGCTATGGCTACACCTTC
TRBV19	NA	TRBJ1-1	16	few	CASSSSLAGIRAEAFF	TGTGCCAGTAGTTCGTCCTTGGCAGGGATTCGAGCTGAAGCTTTCTTT
TRBV5-6	NA	TRBJ1-2	19	NA	CASSFVSADNRVGNEGYTF	TGTGCCAGCAGCTTCGTCAGCGCCGATAACAGGGTGGGTAATGAAGGCTACACCTTC
TRBV6-1	TRBD1	TRBJ1-1	14	NA	CASRDRAFDSEAFF	TGTGCCAGCCGGGACAGGGCTTTTGATTCTGAAGCTTTCTTT
TRBV5-1	NA	TRBJ1-3	12	NA	CASSERGNTIYF	TGCGCCAGCAGCGAGCGGGGAAACACCATATATTTT
TRBV5-1	TRBD1	TRBJ2-7	14	NA	CASSKGQGGIEQYF	TGCGCCAGCAGCAAGGGACAGGGTGGGATCGAGCAGTACTTC
TRBV28	NA	TRBJ1-4	17	NA	CASSPRPKTDCNEKLFF	TGTGCCAGCAGCCCCCGCCCTAAGACAGACTGTAATGAAAAACTGTTTTTT
TRBV28	TRBD1	TRBJ1-1	12	NA	CASTTGGTEAFF	TGTGCCAGCACCACAGGGGGGACTGAAGCTTTCTTT
TRBV7-2	NA	TRBJ1-2	15	NA	CASSLGAGGADGYTF	TGTGCCAGCAGCTTAGGAGCGGGGGGCGCAGATGGCTACACCTTC
TRBV6-5	TRBD1	TRBJ1-5	14	NA	CASSQGQGAQPQHF	TGTGCCAGCAGCCAGGGACAGGGGGCTCAGCCCCAGCATTTT